This T cell receptor (beta chain) was observed in a study of somatic mutations in cytotoxic T cells in rheumatoid arthritis. Looking at the study overall: It was right after diagnosis, before any treatment, that patient blood (approximately 28 ml EDTA) was drawn. Selected T-cell populations stained with V beta antibodies were isolated by flow sorting to nearly 100% purity; these included V beta1+ cells subjected to TCRB sequencing.

Points on this clone: As yet, its antigen is unknown. The junction shows a germline mismatch at one end, possibly a read error.

Sequenced by immunoSEQ multiplex PCR; TCRdb stores in-frame clones only, minus some. The table shows 15,000 to 20,000 clones, with 60% to 80% occurring only once. Study results and caveats: Multiple comparisons were not accounted for in the slight TRBV07 underrepresentation seen in rheumatoid arthritis patients. Increasing age coincided with elevated CD8+ clonality among rheumatoid arthritis patients, though not among healthy controls.

The CDR3 spans 14 residues. Looked up from germline, CDR1 is SSHAT and CDR2 is FNYEAQ (reference sequence). The sample consisted of CD8+ T cells sorted from blood. V is TRBV7-7 and J is TRBJ2-7; TRBD2 agrees at 7 bases. This clonotype was sampled from an adult with rheumatoid arthritis. The CDR3 reads CASSLVAGDDEQYF. The CDR3 nucleotides read TGTGCTAGCAGCTTAGTTGCGGGAGACGACGAGCAGTACTTC.